One sample yielded the 30 T cell receptor beta chains listed below, sequenced in a study of early stage breast cancer tumors. The data were produced by immunoSEQ multiplex PCR, yet TCRdb's version contains in-frame clones alone and is incomplete. The data show approximately 7,400 clones, under 65% seen once. The material sequenced was breast tumor tissue. Source of these receptors: a person between 65 and 79 years old with breast cancer.

The chain uses TRBV6-6 and TRBJ2-3; TRBD2 matches 10 bases. J was trimmed by 1 base and V by 4 bases; bases with no gene match: 2. CDR1 is MNHNY, CDR2 SVGAGI, per germline (reference sequence). The CDR3 contains 15 residues. CDR3 loop: CASSSSGRGTDTQYF. The CDR3 DNA reads as TGTGCCAGCAGTTCTAGCGGGAGAGGCACAGATACGCAGTATTTT.

This clone has just a few counts. The J gene is TRBJ2-3, the V gene TRBV7-3; 11 bases match TRBD2. This CDR3 region has 15 residues. J was trimmed by 4 bases and V by 6 bases; bases with no gene match: 6. Germline CDR1 reads SGHTA; CDR2 reads FQGTGA. CDR3 sequence reads: CASSYSGGAADTQYF. The CDR3 DNA reads TGTGCCAGCAGTTATAGCGGGGGGGCAGCAGATACGCAGTATTTT.

The rearrangement uses TRBV13 and TRBJ2-3; D is perhaps TRBD1 (6 bases). V lost 5 bases, J lost 4 bases, and 19 bases lay in between. The CDR3 extends over 16 amino acids. Per germline, CDR1 PRHDT and CDR2 FYEKMQ (reference sequence). The DNA for the CDR3 is TGTGCCAGCAGCCACAGGGACCTTAGGACCGCAGATACGCAGTATTTT. Translating it yields CASSHRDLRTADTQYF. Using reference TRBV13 and TRBJ2-3 for the parts outside the CDR3, the full variable domain is AAGVIQSPRHLIKEKRETATLKCYPIPRHDTVYWYQQGPGQDPQFLISFYEKMQSDKGSIPDRFSAQQFSDYHSELNMSSLELGDSALYFCASSHRDLRTADTQYFGPGTRLTVL.

This clone appeared a few times. The chain is built from TRBV19 and TRBJ1-6; 7 bases align to TRBD1. The CDR3 consists of 15 residues. J gave up 7 bases and V 2 bases, and 5 bases lay outside the gene matches. Per germline, CDR1 LNHDA and CDR2 SQIVND (reference sequence). The DNA for the CDR3 is TGTGCCAGTAGTATACAGGGGGTTGAGAATTCACCCCTCCACTTT. Translation gives CASSIQGVENSPLHF.

The genes are TRBV6-1 and TRBJ2-3, with D unclear. The V gene's germline CDR1 is MNHNS and CDR2 SASEGT. Trimming took 5 bases from V and 6 from J, leaving 6 bases between them. The CDR3 is made up of 11 amino acids. CDR3 loop: CASSRADTQYF. CDR3 in DNA: TGTGCCAGCAGTCGCGCTGATACGCAGTATTTT.

This clone was seen a single time. This chain connects TRBV6-1 to TRBJ1-4; TRBD1 is a possible D gene (6 bases). Trimming cost V 2 bases and J 8 bases, with 15 bases left between them. This CDR3 region has 15 residues. The germline V gene has CDR1 MNHNS and CDR2 SASEGT. In DNA form, the CDR3 reads TGTGCCAGCAGTGAATGGTCAGGGGCCCGCGAAAAACTGTTTTTT. Its translation is CASSEWSGAREKLFF.

This chain uses TRBV7-6 with TRBJ2-2, with 10 bases identical to TRBD1. Germline V gene lookup returns CDR1 SGHVS and CDR2 FNYEAQ. The CDR3 extends over 17 amino acids. The V gene end was trimmed by 1 base and the J gene end by 7 bases; junction bases not matched to a gene: 9. CDR3 in DNA: TGTGCCAGCAGCTTAGACCCGGGACAGGGGAAGGGCGGGGAGCTGTTTTTT. Translated, it gives CASSLDPGQGKGGELFF.

The chain joins TRBV28 to TRBJ1-5, with 8 bases fitting TRBD1. Germline trimming cut 3 bases from V and 5 bases from J; bases unmatched to any gene: 3. Looked up from germline, CDR1 is MDHEN and CDR2 is SYDVKM. CDR3 length: 14 amino acids. The CDR3 nucleotides read TGTGCCAGCAGTTTTCGGACAGGGCATCAGCCCCAGCATTTT. This translates into CASSFRTGHQPQHF.

This chain links TRBV5-1 with TRBJ2-3, with a tentative D call TRBD2 (7 bases). Germline CDR1 reads SGHRS; CDR2 reads YFSETQ. Trimming pared 0 bases from V and 6 bases from J, leaving 17 bases between. CDR3 size: 16 residues. For the CDR3, the DNA is TGCGCCAGCAGCTTGGCCGAAGGGGGGGGCCAGGATACGCAGTATTTT. It yields the protein CASSLAEGGGQDTQYF.

This clone has just a few counts. The chain couples TRBV13 to TRBJ1-2; D unresolved. The CDR3 is 16 amino acids. In germline, CDR1 is PRHDT, CDR2 FYEKMQ (reference sequence). V lost 2 bases and J lost 7, with 20 bases in between. The DNA of the CDR3 is TGTGCCAGCAGCTTAAAGTACCGGGAAGGCTCAACTGGCTACACCTTC. Translated: CASSLKYREGSTGYTF.

The chain employs TRBV19 and TRBJ2-5; D is possibly TRBD1 (7 bases). Trimming shortened V by 1 base and J by 5 bases, and 14 bases separated the two germline ends. Germline CDR1 is LNHDA and CDR2 is SQIVND (reference sequence). The CDR3 contains 15 residues. CDR3 coding DNA: TGTGCCAGTAGTATAGGGGGCAGGGGGAGGGAGACCCAGTACTTC. This sequence encodes CASSIGGRGRETQYF.

In this sample, this clone turned up once. The chain employs TRBV4-1 and TRBJ1-2; TRBD1 is a possible D gene (5 bases). Deletions cut 3 bases from V and 5 bases from J, with 16 bases between. The CDR3 has 15 amino acids. CDR1 is MGHRA, CDR2 YSYEKL, per germline. CDR3 amino acids: CASSQPIGTLYGYTF. In DNA, the CDR3 is TGCGCCAGCAGCCAGCCAATCGGGACTTTGTATGGCTACACCTTC.

This chain uses TRBV4-1 with TRBJ2-7, with 11 bases lining up with TRBD1. This CDR3 spans 14 amino acids. After removal of 4 bases from V and 2 bases from J, the junction contained 1 base not matched to a gene. Per germline, CDR1 MGHRA and CDR2 YSYEKL. The CDR3: CASSRGQGAYEQYF. CDR3 nucleotides: TGCGCCAGCAGCCGGGGACAGGGGGCCTACGAGCAGTACTTC.

The chain carries TRBV11-2 and TRBJ2-1, with TRBD1 identical over 11 bases. CDR1 is SGHAT and CDR2 is FQNNGV in the germline V gene. CDR3 length: 17 residues. V lost 4 bases to trimming and J lost 6 bases; unmatched junction nucleotides: 11. The CDR3, as DNA: TGTGCCAGCAGCTCACCTGGGGGACAGGGGGGTCGCAATGAGCAGTTCTTC. It codes for CASSSPGGQGGRNEQFF.

V gene TRBV2 combines with J gene TRBJ2-2; the D is unclear. This CDR3 has 11 residues. Trimming removed 2 bases from V and 11 bases from J, with 6 bases in between. Germline loops: CDR1 SNHLY, CDR2 FYNNEI. The CDR3 is CASSETLELFF. In nucleotides, the CDR3 is TGTGCCAGCAGTGAAACACTAGAGCTGTTTTTT.

This clone was detected only once. The CDR3 DNA reads as TGTGCCAGCAGTTCCTACAGGGGACTTGAAAAACTGTTTTTT. Residues: CASSSYRGLEKLFF. This chain connects TRBV27 to TRBJ1-4; 7 bases are shared with TRBD1. CDR1 is MNHEY and CDR2 is SMNVEV in the germline V gene (reference sequence). The CDR3 loop spans 14 amino acids. V shed 4 bases and J 7 bases; nucleotides not matched to a gene: 6.

This clone was counted a single time. This chain joins TRBV11-2 and TRBJ2-2; D is unresolved. CDR3 length: 14 amino acids. The ends were cut back, 4 bases at V and 6 bases at J, with 12 bases in the middle. The germline CDR1 and CDR2 sequences are SGHAT and FQNNGV. Written as DNA, the CDR3 is TGTGCCAGCAGCTCAACGGCAGGCTCCGGGGAGCTGTTTTTT. Amino acids: CASSSTAGSGELFF.

This clone showed up just a few times. The chain combines TRBV30 with TRBJ1-4, with D tentatively TRBD1 (5 bases). This CDR3 contains 12 residues. CDR1 and CDR2 (germline): GTSNPN, SVGIG (reference sequence). The V end was cut by 0 bases, the J end by 8 bases, with 7 bases between. The CDR3 DNA reads TGTGCCTGGAGTGTACAGGCCGAAAAACTGTTTTTT. The encoded protein is CAWSVQAEKLFF.

The chain couples TRBV29-1 to TRBJ2-1; TRBD2 might be the D (5 bases). Trimming removed 5 bases at V and 6 bases at J, with 11 bases between. Per the germline V gene, CDR1 is SQVTM and CDR2 is ANQGSEA. The CDR3 is 12 amino acids. As DNA, the CDR3 is TGCAGCGTTCTCCTAGCTGGCAATGAGCAGTTCTTC. This gives the protein CSVLLAGNEQFF.

This sequence joins TRBV30 and TRBJ1-6, with 7 bases fitting TRBD1. The length of the CDR3 is 13 residues. Germline CDR1 reads GTSNPN; CDR2 reads SVGIG (reference sequence). V lost 2 bases to trimming and J lost 10 bases; unmatched junction nucleotides: 5. CDR3 residues: CAWSTDRDSPLHF. CDR3 nucleotide sequence: TGTGCCTGGAGTACCGACAGGGACTCACCCCTCCACTTT.

The rearrangement links TRBV5-1 to TRBJ2-5; maybe TRBD2 (5 bases). The CDR3 covers 14 residues. Germline CDR1 is SGHRS and CDR2 is YFSETQ. With 0 bases removed from V and 5 bases from J, the gap between germline ends came to 11 bases. CDR3 in DNA: TGCGCCAGCAGCTTGGATTCGAGAGGGGAGACCCAGTACTTC. Encoded protein: CASSLDSRGETQYF.

The J gene is TRBJ2-1, the V gene TRBV28, with D possibly being TRBD2 (6 bases). Germline CDR1 is MDHEN and CDR2 is SYDVKM. Trimming removed 10 bases from V and 0 bases from J, with 13 bases in between. There are 14 residues in the CDR3. The CDR3 DNA reads as TGTGCCACCCTTTCCGGGGGCTCCTACAATGAGCAGTTCTTC. Its translation is CATLSGGSYNEQFF.

The chain recombines TRBV19 with TRBJ2-1; perhaps TRBD2 as D (6 bases). From germline, CDR1 is LNHDA and CDR2 SQIVND (reference sequence). Trimming took 2 bases from V and 9 from J, leaving 17 bases between them. The CDR3 spans 15 residues. CDR3 coding DNA: TGTGCCAGTAGTATAAAGCTAGTGGGGGGTAGTGAGCAGTTCTTC. This codes for CASSIKLVGGSEQFF.

This clone was observed a handful of times. V and J are TRBV6-5 and TRBJ1-6; D is ambiguous. Germline values: CDR1 MNHEY, CDR2 SVGAGI. V dropped 6 bases and J dropped 7 bases, with 10 bases sitting between them. The CDR3 consists of 13 residues. The CDR3 sequence is CASRRAENSPLHF. Written as DNA, the CDR3 is TGTGCCAGCAGGAGGGCAGAGAATTCACCCCTCCACTTT.

The chain is built from TRBV5-1 and TRBJ1-1; a possible D gene is TRBD1 (6 bases). Germline CDR1 is SGHRS and CDR2 is YFSETQ. This CDR3 contains 15 residues. This CDR3 reads CATQTAGGASTEAFF. Written as DNA, the CDR3 is TGCGCTACTCAAACGGCGGGGGGCGCGAGCACTGAAGCTTTCTTT.

The rearrangement uses TRBV7-9 and TRBJ2-5, with D perhaps TRBD1 (5 bases). V was pared by 5 bases and J by 4 bases, with 14 bases between. Germline values: CDR1 SEHNR, CDR2 FQNEAQ (reference sequence). CDR3 size: 14 residues. The CDR3 nucleotides read TGTGCCAGCAGCCCTTCTCTTAGGGGAGAGACCCAGTACTTC. This gives the protein CASSPSLRGETQYF.

Only a few counts were recorded for this clone. V is TRBV29-1 and J is TRBJ1-1; tentatively, D is TRBD1 (6 bases). Trimming took off 6 bases at V and 3 bases at J, with 11 bases between the two ends. This CDR3 spans 12 amino acids. Germline V gene data show CDR1 as SQVTM and CDR2 as ANQGSEA. CDR3 DNA sequence: TGCAGCGTCGATACAGGGTACACTGAAGCTTTCTTT. Protein: CSVDTGYTEAFF. Using reference TRBV29-1 and TRBJ1-1 for the parts outside the CDR3, the full variable domain is SAVISQKPSRDICQRGTSLTIQCQVDSQVTMMFWYRQQPGQSLTLIATANQGSEATYESGFVIDKFPISRPNLTFSTLTVSNMSPEDSSIYLCSVDTGYTEAFFGQGTRLTVV.

The gene calls are TRBV14 and TRBJ1-1, with D unclear. Germline V lookup: CDR1 SGHDN, CDR2 FVKESK. V was clipped by 0 bases and J by 3 bases, with 11 bases between them. There are 15 residues in the CDR3. CDR3 region: CASSQDQASYTEAFF. In nucleotides, the CDR3 is TGTGCCAGCAGCCAAGATCAGGCGTCCTACACTGAAGCTTTCTTT.

The chain uses TRBV4-1 and TRBJ2-2; perhaps TRBD2 as D (7 bases). Trimming cost V 0 bases and J 5 bases, with 22 bases left between them. The CDR3 totals 19 residues. Germline-derived CDR1 and CDR2 are MGHRA and YSYEKL. CDR3 DNA: TGCGCCAGCAGCCAAGATCCTCCCCCCCGGGGGGCGAGGACCGGGGAGCTGTTTTTT. Translated, it gives CASSQDPPPRGARTGELFF.

The chain carries TRBV27 and TRBJ1-2, with 8 bases aligning to TRBD1. J gave up 7 bases and V 5 bases, and 9 bases lay outside the gene matches. The CDR3 spans 14 residues. The V gene's germline CDR1 is MNHEY and CDR2 SMNVEV (reference sequence). CDR3 amino acids: CASSAIGTGGGYTF. The CDR3 region has the DNA TGTGCCAGCAGTGCCATAGGGACAGGCGGTGGCTACACCTTC.